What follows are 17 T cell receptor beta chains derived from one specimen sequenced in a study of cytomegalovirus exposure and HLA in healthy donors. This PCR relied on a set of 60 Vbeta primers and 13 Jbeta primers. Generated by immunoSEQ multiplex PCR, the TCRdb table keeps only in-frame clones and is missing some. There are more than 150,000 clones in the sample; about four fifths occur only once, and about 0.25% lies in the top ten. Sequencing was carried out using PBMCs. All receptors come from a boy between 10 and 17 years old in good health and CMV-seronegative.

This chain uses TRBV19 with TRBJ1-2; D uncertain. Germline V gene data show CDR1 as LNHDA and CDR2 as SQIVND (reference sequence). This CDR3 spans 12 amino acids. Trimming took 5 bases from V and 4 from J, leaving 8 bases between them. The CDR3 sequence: CASSLTAYGYTF. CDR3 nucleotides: TGTGCCAGTAGTCTCACAGCCTATGGCTACACCTTC.

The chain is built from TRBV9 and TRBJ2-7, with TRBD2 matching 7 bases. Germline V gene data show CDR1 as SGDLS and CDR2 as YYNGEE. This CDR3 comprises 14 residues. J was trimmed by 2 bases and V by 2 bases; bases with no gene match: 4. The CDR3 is CASSVGTTTYEQYF. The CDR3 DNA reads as TGTGCCAGCAGCGTTGGGACTACGACCTACGAGCAGTACTTC.

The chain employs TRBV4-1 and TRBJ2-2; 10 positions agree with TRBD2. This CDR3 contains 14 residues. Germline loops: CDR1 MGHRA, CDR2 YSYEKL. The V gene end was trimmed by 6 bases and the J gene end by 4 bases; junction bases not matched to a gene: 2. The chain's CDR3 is CASRAGGSTGELFF. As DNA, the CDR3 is TGCGCCAGCAGAGCGGGGGGGAGCACCGGGGAGCTGTTTTTT.

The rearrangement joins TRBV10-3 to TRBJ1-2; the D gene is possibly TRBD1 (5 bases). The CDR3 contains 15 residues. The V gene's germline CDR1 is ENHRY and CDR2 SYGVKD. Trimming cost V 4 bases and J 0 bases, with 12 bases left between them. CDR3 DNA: TGTGCCATCAGTGTATTCCAGGGCCCTAACTATGGCTACACCTTC. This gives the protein CAISVFQGPNYGYTF.

The DNA for the CDR3 is TGCAGCGCCACAGGGACCTCTGGAAACACCATATATTTT. Translation gives CSATGTSGNTIYF. The chain recombines TRBV29-1 with TRBJ1-3, with D maybe TRBD1 (6 bases). The CDR3 sequence is 13 residues long. Germline V gene data show CDR1 as SQVTM and CDR2 as ANQGSEA. The V end lost 7 bases, the J end lost 0 bases, and 10 bases lay between the germline ends.

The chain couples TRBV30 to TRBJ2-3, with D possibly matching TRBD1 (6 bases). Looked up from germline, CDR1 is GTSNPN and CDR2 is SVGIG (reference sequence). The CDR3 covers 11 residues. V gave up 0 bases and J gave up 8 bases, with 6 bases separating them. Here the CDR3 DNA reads TGTGCCTGGAGTGTAGGGGGTACGCAGTATTTT. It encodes CAWSVGGTQYF.

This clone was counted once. The CDR3 DNA is TGTGCCAGCAGCCCTTCGTGGCTGAACACTGAAGCTTTCTTT. Translated: CASSPSWLNTEAFF. V usage is TRBV6-4 and J usage is TRBJ1-1, with D hard to call. V gave up 6 bases and J gave up 0 bases, with 11 bases separating them. Germline V gene lookup returns CDR1 MRHNA and CDR2 SNTAGT. CDR3 size: 14 residues.

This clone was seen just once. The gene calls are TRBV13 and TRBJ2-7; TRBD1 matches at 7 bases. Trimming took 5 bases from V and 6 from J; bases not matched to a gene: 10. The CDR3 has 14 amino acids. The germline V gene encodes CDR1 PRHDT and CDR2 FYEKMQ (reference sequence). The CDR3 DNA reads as TGTGCCAGCAGCCCGACAGGGTTCGGGGTCGAGCAGTACTTC. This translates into CASSPTGFGVEQYF. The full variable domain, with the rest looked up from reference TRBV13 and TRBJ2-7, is AAGVIQSPRHLIKEKRETATLKCYPIPRHDTVYWYQQGPGQDPQFLISFYEKMQSDKGSIPDRFSAQQFSDYHSELNMSSLELGDSALYFCASSPTGFGVEQYFGPGTRLTVT.

CDR3: CASSPVGHPYQETQYF. In nucleotides, the CDR3 is TGTGCCAGCAGCCCAGTGGGGCACCCCTACCAAGAGACCCAGTACTTC. This chain joins TRBV7-3 and TRBJ2-5, with D perhaps matching TRBD1 (5 bases). The germline gives CDR1 SGHTA, CDR2 FQGTGA. The V end lost 5 bases, the J end lost 0 bases, and 16 bases lay between the germline ends. The CDR3 spans 16 residues.

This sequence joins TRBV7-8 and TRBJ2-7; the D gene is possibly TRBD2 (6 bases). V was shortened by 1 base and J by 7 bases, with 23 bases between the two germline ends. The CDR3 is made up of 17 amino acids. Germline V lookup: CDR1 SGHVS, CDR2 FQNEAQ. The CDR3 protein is CASSLVLLVADPTEQYF. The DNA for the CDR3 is TGTGCCAGCAGCTTAGTTCTTCTGGTAGCGGACCCCACGGAGCAGTACTTC.

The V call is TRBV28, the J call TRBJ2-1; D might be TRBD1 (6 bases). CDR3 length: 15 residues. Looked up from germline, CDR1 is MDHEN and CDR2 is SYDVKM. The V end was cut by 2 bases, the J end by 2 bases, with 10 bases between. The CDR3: CASSLRGLAYNEQFF. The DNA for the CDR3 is TGTGCCAGCAGTTTAAGGGGGTTAGCCTACAATGAGCAGTTCTTC.

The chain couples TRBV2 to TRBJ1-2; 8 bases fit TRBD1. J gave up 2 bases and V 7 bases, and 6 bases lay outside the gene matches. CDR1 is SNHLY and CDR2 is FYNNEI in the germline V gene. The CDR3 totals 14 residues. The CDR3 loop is CASTGDRPNYGYTF. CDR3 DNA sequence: TGTGCCAGCACCGGGGACAGGCCCAACTATGGCTACACCTTC.

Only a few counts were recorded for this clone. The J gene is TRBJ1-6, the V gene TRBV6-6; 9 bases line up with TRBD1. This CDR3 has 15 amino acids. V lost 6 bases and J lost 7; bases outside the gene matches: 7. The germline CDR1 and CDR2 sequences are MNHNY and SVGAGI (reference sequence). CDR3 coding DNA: TGTGCCAGCAGCTCAAAAGGACAGGGGAATTCACCCCTCCACTTT. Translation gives CASSSKGQGNSPLHF.

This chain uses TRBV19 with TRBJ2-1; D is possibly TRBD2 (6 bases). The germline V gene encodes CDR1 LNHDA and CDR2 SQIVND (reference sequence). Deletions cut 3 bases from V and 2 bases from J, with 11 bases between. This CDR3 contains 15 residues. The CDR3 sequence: CASSITGRPYNEQFF. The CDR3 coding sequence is TGTGCCAGTAGTATTACCGGGAGACCCTACAATGAGCAGTTCTTC.

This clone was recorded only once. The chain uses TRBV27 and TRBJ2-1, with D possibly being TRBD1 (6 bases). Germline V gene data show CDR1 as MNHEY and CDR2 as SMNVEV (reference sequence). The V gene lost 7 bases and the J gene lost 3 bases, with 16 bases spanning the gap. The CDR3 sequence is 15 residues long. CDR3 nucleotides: TGTGCCAGCACGACGATAACAGGGTTCTACAATGAGCAGTTCTTC. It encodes CASTTITGFYNEQFF.

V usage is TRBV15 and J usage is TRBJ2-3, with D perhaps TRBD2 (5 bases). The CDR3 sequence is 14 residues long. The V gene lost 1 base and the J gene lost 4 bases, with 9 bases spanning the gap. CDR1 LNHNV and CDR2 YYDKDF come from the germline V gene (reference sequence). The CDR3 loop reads CATSRGTDADTQYF. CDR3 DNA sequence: TGTGCCACCAGCAGAGGGACTGACGCAGATACGCAGTATTTT.

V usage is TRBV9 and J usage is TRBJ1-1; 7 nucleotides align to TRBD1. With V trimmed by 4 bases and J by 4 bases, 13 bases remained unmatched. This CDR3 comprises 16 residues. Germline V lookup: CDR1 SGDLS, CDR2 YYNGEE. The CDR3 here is CASSSGGSGGFTEAFF. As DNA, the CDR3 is TGTGCCAGCAGCAGCGGGGGGTCAGGGGGATTCACTGAAGCTTTCTTT.